This TCR beta chain was sequenced for a study of human thymus T cells. Comment on this clone: The antigen remains unidentified.

V dropped 8 bases and J dropped 8; count of bases not matched to a gene: 4. This CDR3 has 14 amino acids. CDR1 and CDR2 from the germline V gene are SGHTA and FQGNSA. The protocol was immunoSEQ multiplex PCR, while the TCRdb copy is restricted to in-frame clones and leaves out a portion. The sample lists 57,000 or so clones, around 94% occurring once. Study-wide findings and caveats: Among thymic and blood repertoires, usage of V and J genes appeared biased.

Sequenced material: blood. The chain joins TRBV7-2 to TRBJ2-1; 15 bases align to TRBD2. This TCR came from a boy in the first two years of life with a congenital heart defect but otherwise immunologically healthy. Here the CDR3 DNA reads TGTGCCAGCCTTCGGACTAGCGGGAGGGATGAGCAGTTCTTC. As protein: CASLRTSGRDEQFF.